The rows below give T cell receptor beta chains drawn from one sample of a study of shared clonotypes between healthy human individuals. Produced via immunoSEQ multiplex PCR; TCRdb's table is partial and in-frame only. This table has about 700,000 clones, approximately 79% appearing once. The sample comprised memory CD4+ T cells sorted from blood. The receptor source for this set is a woman in her 30s in good health. The CDR3 runs from the conserved cysteine through the conserved F or W. A D gene is named only where the DNA matches it firmly. Not every row has a clone size; where given, it reads once, few, many or a size class.

V gene,D gene,clone size,J gene,CDR3 DNA,CDR3 protein
TRBV7-2,NA,NA,TRBJ2-5,TGTGCCAGCAGCTTCCAAATTACACCGCCTAAAGAGACCCAGTACTTC,CASSFQITPPKETQYF
TRBV9,NA,NA,TRBJ2-3,TGTGCCAGCAGCGTAGGCGGGCCACGCACAGATACGCAGTATTTT,CASSVGGPRTDTQYF
TRBV5-1,TRBD1,few,TRBJ2-7,TGCGCCAGCAGCTTCTTGACAGGGGGCCGGGGCGGGACCTACGAGCAGTACTTC,CASSFLTGGRGGTYEQYF
TRBV6-6,NA,NA,TRBJ2-2,TGTGCCAGCAGTTACTATAAAGGGGGCACCGGGGAGCTGTTTTTT,CASSYYKGGTGELFF
TRBV5-1,TRBD2,NA,TRBJ2-3,TGCGCCAGCAGTTCCGGGACTAGCGCAGATACGCAGTATTTT,CASSSGTSADTQYF
TRBV29-1,NA,few,TRBJ1-4,TGCAGCGTTGAAGGGGACTCCGAAAAACTGTTTTTT,CSVEGDSEKLFF
TRBV7-8,NA,NA,TRBJ2-6,TGTGCCAGCACCAGGGGTTCTGGGGCCAACGTCCTGACTTTC,CASTRGSGANVLTF
TRBV6-1,NA,NA,TRBJ1-1,TGTGCCAGCAGCAGCTTACAGGGTTTCTTGTTGGCTTTCTTT,CASSSLQGFLLAFF
TRBV5-1,NA,NA,TRBJ2-7,TGCGCCAGCAGCGTAACAGGGTACGAGCAGTACTTC,CASSVTGYEQYF
TRBV6-1,NA,few,TRBJ1-5,TGTGCCAGCAGTGGCAGGGGCATCAATCAGCCCCAGCATTTT,CASSGRGINQPQHF
TRBV28,TRBD1,NA,TRBJ2-7,TGTGCCAGCAGCTCTCCCGACAGGGTATCCAACGAGCAGTACTTC,CASSSPDRVSNEQYF
TRBV2,TRBD1,NA,TRBJ1-5,TGTGCCAGCAAAGGGACAGGGGGGCAGCCCCAGCATTTT,CASKGTGGQPQHF
TRBV27,NA,NA,TRBJ2-5,TGTGCCAGCAAAACCGAAGCTCAAGAGACCCAGTACTTC,CASKTEAQETQYF
TRBV28,NA,NA,TRBJ1-1,TGTGCCAGCCACGCCGGGACAATGCCCACTGAAGCTTTCTTT,CASHAGTMPTEAFF
TRBV7-9,NA,NA,TRBJ2-7,TGTGCCAGCAGCTTAGCGAGGTCCGGGGAGCAGTACTTC,CASSLARSGEQYF
TRBV7-9,NA,NA,TRBJ2-2,TGTGCCAGCAACTTGGGGTTGTGGCCCGGGGAGCTGTTTTTT,CASNLGLWPGELFF
TRBV11-2,TRBD1,NA,TRBJ1-2,TGTGCCAGCAGCTTAGCCAGGGGGAACTATGGCTACACCTTC,CASSLARGNYGYTF
TRBV7-8,TRBD1,NA,TRBJ1-4,TGTGCCAGCAGCCGACAGGGGGATGAAAAACTGTTTTTT,CASSRQGDEKLFF
TRBV4-1,NA,NA,TRBJ2-5,TGCGCCAGCAGCCCTACGGGGCAGGGTGGGTTGGAGACCCAGTACTTC,CASSPTGQGGLETQYF
TRBV10-1,TRBD1,NA,TRBJ2-6,TGCGCCAGCAGTGAAGGGACAGGGGTAGCTGGGGCCAACGTCCTGACTTTC,CASSEGTGVAGANVLTF
TRBV4-1,NA,few,TRBJ1-1,TGCGCCAGCAGGCAAGTGGACCTGGGGTTCATGAACACTGAAGCTTTCTTT,CASRQVDLGFMNTEAFF
TRBV5-6,NA,NA,TRBJ2-7,TGTGCCAGCAGCTCCGGGGTACACTACGAGCAGTACTTC,CASSSGVHYEQYF
TRBV29-1,TRBD1,NA,TRBJ2-7,TGCAGCGTTCGGACAGGTCTAAGGAGCTCCTACGAGCAGTACTTC,CSVRTGLRSSYEQYF